What follows is one T cell receptor beta chain and its context. The germline CDR1 and CDR2 sequences are MDHEN and SYDVKM. The ends were cut back, 2 bases at V and 2 bases at J, with 10 bases in the middle. The CDR3 spans 14 residues. This specimen belongs to a study of cytomegalovirus exposure and HLA in healthy donors. PCR used 60 Vbeta primers and 13 Jbeta primers. Measured with immunoSEQ multiplex PCR; TCRdb has only the in-frame clones, and not every one. The sample shows approximately 120,000 clones, and 2.2% sits with its ten largest clones. The TCR originated in a man between 35 and 55 years old in good health and CMV-seronegative. The chain combines TRBV28 with TRBJ2-7, with TRBD1 as a possible D gene (6 bases). Sequenced: PBMCs. DNA for the CDR3: TGTGCCAGCAGTTTACCAGGGGTCACCTACGAGCAGTACTTC. Amino acids: CASSLPGVTYEQYF.